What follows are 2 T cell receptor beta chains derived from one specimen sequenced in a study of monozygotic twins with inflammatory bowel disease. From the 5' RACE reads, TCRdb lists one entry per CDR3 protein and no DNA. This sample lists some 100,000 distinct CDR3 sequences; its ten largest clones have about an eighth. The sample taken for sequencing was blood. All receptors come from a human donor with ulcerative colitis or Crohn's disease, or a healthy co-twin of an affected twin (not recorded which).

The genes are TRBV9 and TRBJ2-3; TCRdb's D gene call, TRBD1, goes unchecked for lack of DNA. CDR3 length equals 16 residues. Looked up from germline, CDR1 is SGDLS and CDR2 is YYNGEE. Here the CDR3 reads CASSIGTDSGTDTQYF. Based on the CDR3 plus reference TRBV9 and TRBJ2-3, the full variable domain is DSGVTQTPKHLITATGQRVTLRCSPRSGDLSVYWYQQSLDQGLQFLIQYYNGEERAKGNILERFSAQQFPDLHSELNLSSLELGDSALYFCASSIGTDSGTDTQYFGPGTRLTVL.

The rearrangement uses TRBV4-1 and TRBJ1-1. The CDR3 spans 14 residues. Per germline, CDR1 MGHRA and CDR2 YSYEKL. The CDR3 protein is CASSQEARDTEAFF.